This T cell receptor (beta chain) stems from a study of blood T cell repertoires in COVID-19. About the research overall: Sites in the United States, Italy and Spain provided acute and convalescent COVID-19 samples. PBMCs, B-cell-depleted T cells, or T cells were the source of the cDNA or gDNA that made up the material.

Authors' analysis steps: Researchers report that nucleated cell counts were estimated from reference gene primer amplification. Repertoires were generated with immunoSEQ multiplex PCR, while TCRdb's copy carries only in-frame clones and drops some. The V and J calls and the clone size are those of that table, but D and trimming were determined from the DNA. The table records 150,000 or so clones, about 82% of them present only once. V was shortened by 3 bases and J by 2 bases, with 7 bases between the two germline ends. The CDR3 totals 13 residues. Germline assignment: CDR1 LNHNV and CDR2 YYDKDF (reference sequence).

The TCR sequence derives from a woman aged 55-70 years with acute or convalescent COVID-19. The sequenced sample was peripheral blood. The chain carries TRBV15 and TRBJ2-5, with D possibly being TRBD2 (5 bases). The CDR3 nucleotides read TGTGCCACCAGCAGTGGAGGACAAGAGACCCAGTACTTC. It specifies CATSSGGQETQYF.